This T cell receptor (beta chain) was captured in a study of blood T cell repertoires in COVID-19. Libraries were prepared by immunoSEQ multiplex PCR; TCRdb keeps only in-frame clonotypes and omits some of them. The data contain approximately 100,000 clones, roughly 82% of them singletons. V lost 6 bases, J lost 0 bases, and 15 bases stayed unmatched. The germline gives CDR1 SGHVS, CDR2 FQNEAQ. The CDR3 is 18 residues long. Sequenced input: peripheral blood. This sequence originates from a man aged 65 to 85 with active or convalescent COVID-19. The chain joins TRBV7-8 to TRBJ2-7; 9 positions match TRBD2. The CDR3 nucleotides are TGTGCCAGCAGTCCTAGCGGGGCTCGACTAGCGGCCTCCTACGAGCAGTACTTC. Translating it yields CASSPSGARLAASYEQYF.